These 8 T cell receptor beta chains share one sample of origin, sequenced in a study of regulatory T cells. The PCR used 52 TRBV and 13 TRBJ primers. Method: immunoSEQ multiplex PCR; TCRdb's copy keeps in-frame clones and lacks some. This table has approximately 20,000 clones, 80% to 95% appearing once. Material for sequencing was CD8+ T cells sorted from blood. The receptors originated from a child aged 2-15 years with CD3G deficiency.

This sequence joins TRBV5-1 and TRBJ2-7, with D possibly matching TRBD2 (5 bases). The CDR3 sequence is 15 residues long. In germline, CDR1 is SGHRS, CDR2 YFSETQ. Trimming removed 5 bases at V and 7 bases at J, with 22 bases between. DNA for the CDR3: TGCGCCAGCAGTTTCGAAGCGGCTGGGTCGGGAGAGCAGTACTTC. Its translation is CASSFEAAGSGEQYF.

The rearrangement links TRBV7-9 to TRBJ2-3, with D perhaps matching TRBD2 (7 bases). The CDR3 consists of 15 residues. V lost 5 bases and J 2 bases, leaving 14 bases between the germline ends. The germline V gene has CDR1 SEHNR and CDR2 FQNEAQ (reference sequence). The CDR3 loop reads CASSPRGASTDTQYF. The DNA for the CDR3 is TGTGCCAGCAGCCCCCGGGGGGCCTCCACAGATACGCAGTATTTT.

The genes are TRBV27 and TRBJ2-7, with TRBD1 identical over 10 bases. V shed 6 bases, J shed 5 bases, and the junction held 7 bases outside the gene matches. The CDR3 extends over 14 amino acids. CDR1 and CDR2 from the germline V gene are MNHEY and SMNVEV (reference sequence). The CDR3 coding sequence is TGTGCCAGCAGGCCCGGGACAGGGGTGCACGAGCAGTACTTC. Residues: CASRPGTGVHEQYF.

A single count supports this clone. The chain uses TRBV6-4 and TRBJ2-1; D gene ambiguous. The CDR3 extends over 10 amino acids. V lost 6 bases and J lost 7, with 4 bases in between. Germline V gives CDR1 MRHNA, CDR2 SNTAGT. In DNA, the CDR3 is TGTGCCAGCAGAAGGAATGAGCAGTTCTTC. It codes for CASRRNEQFF.

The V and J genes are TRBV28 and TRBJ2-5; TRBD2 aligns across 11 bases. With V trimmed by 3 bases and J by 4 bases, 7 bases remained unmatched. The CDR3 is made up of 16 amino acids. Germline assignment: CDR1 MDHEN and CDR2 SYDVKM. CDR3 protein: CASSFTLAGEGETQYF. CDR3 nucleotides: TGTGCCAGCAGTTTCACACTAGCGGGAGAAGGAGAGACCCAGTACTTC.

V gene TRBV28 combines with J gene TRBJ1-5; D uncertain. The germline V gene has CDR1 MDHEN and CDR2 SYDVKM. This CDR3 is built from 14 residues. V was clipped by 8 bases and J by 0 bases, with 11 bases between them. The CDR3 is CASRGQYSNQPQHF. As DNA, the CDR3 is TGTGCCAGCCGAGGGCAGTATAGCAATCAGCCCCAGCATTTT. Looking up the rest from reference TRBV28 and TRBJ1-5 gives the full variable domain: DVKVTQSSRYLVKRTGEKVFLECVQDMDHENMFWYRQDPGLGLRLIYFSYDVKMKEKGDIPEGYSVSREKKERFSLILESASTNQTSMYLCASRGQYSNQPQHFGDGTRLSIL.

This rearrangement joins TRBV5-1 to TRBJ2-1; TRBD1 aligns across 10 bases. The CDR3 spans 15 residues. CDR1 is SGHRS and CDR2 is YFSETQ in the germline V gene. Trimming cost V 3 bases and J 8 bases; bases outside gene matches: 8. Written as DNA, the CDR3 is TGCGCCAGCAGCTGGGGACAGGGGATTGCCGATGAGCAGTTCTTC. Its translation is CASSWGQGIADEQFF. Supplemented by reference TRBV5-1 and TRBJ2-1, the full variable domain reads KAGVTQTPRYLIKTRGQQVTLSCSPISGHRSVSWYQQTPGQGLQFLFEYFSETQRNKGNFPGRFSGRQFSNSRSEMNVSTLELGDSALYLCASSWGQGIADEQFFGPGTRLTVL.

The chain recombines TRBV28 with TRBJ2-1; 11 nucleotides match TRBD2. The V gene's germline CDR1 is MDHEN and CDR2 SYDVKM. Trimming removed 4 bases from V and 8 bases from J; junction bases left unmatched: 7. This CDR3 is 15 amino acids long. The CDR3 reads CASSWETSGTDEQFF. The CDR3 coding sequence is TGTGCCAGCAGTTGGGAGACTAGCGGGACCGATGAGCAGTTCTTC.